The sequence of this T cell receptor (beta chain) was determined in a study of cytomegalovirus exposure and HLA in healthy donors. Overall study results and limits: When analyzed later, a missense DCLRE1C variant was found to be linked to TCR beta V- and J-gene trimming. Analyzed later, association rates of TCRs varied across HLA loci, with DRB1 most and HLA-C fewest.

As concerns this clone: Its specificity is unknown.

This PCR relied on a set of 60 Vbeta primers and 13 Jbeta primers. Sequencing was performed with immunoSEQ multiplex PCR; in TCRdb, only in-frame clones are kept and a portion is missing. The repertoire consists of tens of thousands of clones, with under 80% occurring once and the leading ten covering over 10%. Germline assignment: CDR1 SQVTM and CDR2 ANQGSEA. Trimming cost V 3 bases and J 7 bases; bases outside gene matches: 1. The CDR3 length is 12 residues. The chain links TRBV29-1 to TRBJ2-1; 9 bases align to TRBD1. The origin of this receptor is a male donor in good health and CMV-seropositive. Sequencing was done on a sample of PBMCs. The CDR3, as DNA: TGCAGCGTTGACGGACAGGGGAATGAGCAGTTCTTC. Protein: CSVDGQGNEQFF.